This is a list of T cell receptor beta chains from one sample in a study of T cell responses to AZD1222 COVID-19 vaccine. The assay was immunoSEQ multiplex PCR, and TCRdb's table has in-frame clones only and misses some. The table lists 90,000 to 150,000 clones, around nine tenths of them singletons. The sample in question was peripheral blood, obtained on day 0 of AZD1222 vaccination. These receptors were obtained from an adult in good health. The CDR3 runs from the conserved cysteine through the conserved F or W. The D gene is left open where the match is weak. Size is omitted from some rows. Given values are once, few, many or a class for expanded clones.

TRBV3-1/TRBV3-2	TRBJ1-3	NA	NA	TGTGCCAGCAGCAGGGGGTCGTTCGGAAACACCATATATTTT	CASSRGSFGNTIYF
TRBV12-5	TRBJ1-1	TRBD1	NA	TGTGCTAGTGGTTTGCGGACAGGGATGAACACTGAAGCTTTCTTT	CASGLRTGMNTEAFF
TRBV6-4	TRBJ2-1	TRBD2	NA	TGTGCCAGCAGTGACTCACGGGGGGGAAATGAGCAGTTCTTC	CASSDSRGGNEQFF
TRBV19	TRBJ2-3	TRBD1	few	TGTGCCAGTAGTCCTTTTGGACAGGGCGAGCGGGATACGCAGTATTTT	CASSPFGQGERDTQYF
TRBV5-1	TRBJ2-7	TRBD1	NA	TGCGCCAGCAGCTTGGTTGCGACAGGGTTCTCCTACGAGCAGTACTTC	CASSLVATGFSYEQYF
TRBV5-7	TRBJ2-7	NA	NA	TGTGCCAGCAGCTTAGGCAGGGAGAAGTACTTC	CASSLGREKYF
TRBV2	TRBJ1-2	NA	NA	TGTGCCAGCAGTGAAGTAAACCACTATGGCTACACCTTC	CASSEVNHYGYTF
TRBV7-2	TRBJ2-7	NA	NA	TGTGCCAGCAGCTTAGTTGGGCCAGGGAACTACGAGCAGTACTTC	CASSLVGPGNYEQYF
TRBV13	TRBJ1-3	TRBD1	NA	TGTGCCAGCAGCTTACTCGGGACAGGGGTTGACACCATATATTTT	CASSLLGTGVDTIYF
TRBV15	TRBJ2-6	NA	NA	TGTGCCACCAGCAGTCTTCCGGGATCTGGGGCCAACGTCCTGACTTTC	CATSSLPGSGANVLTF
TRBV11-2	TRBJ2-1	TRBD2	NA	TGTGCCAGCAGCTTAGGGTGGATTCGGGCTAGCGGGGGCAATGAGCAGTTCTTC	CASSLGWIRASGGNEQFF
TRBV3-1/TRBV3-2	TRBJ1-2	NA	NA	TGTGCCAGCAGCCCATACTCGGGTTTTGACTATGGCTACACCTTC	CASSPYSGFDYGYTF
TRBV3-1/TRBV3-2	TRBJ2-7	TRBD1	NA	TGTGCCAGCAGCCAAGCTGGGACAGGAGACTCCTACGAGCAGTACTTC	CASSQAGTGDSYEQYF
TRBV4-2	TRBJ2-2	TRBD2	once	TGTGCCAGCAGCCAAGGAATCGCGGGGGGGCCGGCCGGGGAGCTGTTTTTT	CASSQGIAGGPAGELFF
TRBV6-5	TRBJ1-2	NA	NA	TGTGCCAGCAGTTACCGGGGCAGGTTCTATGGCTACACCTTC	CASSYRGRFYGYTF
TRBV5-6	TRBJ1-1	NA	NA	TGTGCCAGCAGCTACACGGGGCTATTTGAAGCTTTCTTT	CASSYTGLFEAFF
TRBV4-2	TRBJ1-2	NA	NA	TGTGCCAGCACCCTCATAGGACAGCTCTATGGCTACACCTTC	CASTLIGQLYGYTF
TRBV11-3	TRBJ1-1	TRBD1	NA	TGTGCCAGCAGCTTCGGACAGGGGAACACTGAAGCTTTCTTT	CASSFGQGNTEAFF
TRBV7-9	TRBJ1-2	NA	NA	TGTGCCAGCAGCTTAGCGTCTTGGCAGGGGAACTATGGCTACACCTTC	CASSLASWQGNYGYTF
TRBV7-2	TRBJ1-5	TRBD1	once	TGTGCCAGCCAGGAGGACAGGGGTTATCAGCCCCAGCATTTT	CASQEDRGYQPQHF